Listed below are T cell receptor beta chains from one sample, sequenced in a study of T cells after yellow fever vaccination. TCRdb redid the calling of the 5' RACE reads with MiXCR, one entry per CDR3 protein. Of a few hundred thousand distinct CDR3 sequences listed, roughly 8.7% are singletons. The sample consisted of CD4+ T cells sorted from PBMCs, taken 5 days after the yellow fever booster vaccination. These receptors came from a man aged 18 to 29 who received the YFV17D yellow fever vaccine. The CDR3 runs from the conserved cysteine through the conserved F or W. A D gene is named only where the DNA matches it firmly. Only some rows state a clone size, as once, few, many or a class for expanded clones.

CDR3nt: TGCAGTGCTAGAGATAGCAATGTGGAGACCCAGTACTTC
CDR3aa: CSARDSNVETQYF
d_gene: .
j_gene: TRBJ2-5
abundance: .
v_gene: TRBV20-1

CDR3nt: TGTGCCAGCAGCTTATTCTGGGGCCCCGATTCACCCCTCCACTTT
CDR3aa: CASSLFWGPDSPLHF
d_gene: .
j_gene: TRBJ1-6
abundance: .
v_gene: TRBV11-2

CDR3nt: TGTGCCAGCAGCCCCGGGGGCCCGAGCACAGATACGCAGTATTTT
CDR3aa: CASSPGGPSTDTQYF
d_gene: .
j_gene: TRBJ2-3
abundance: .
v_gene: TRBV7-3

CDR3nt: TGTGCCAGCAGACCTCAGGCGGTGGATAATTCACCCCTCCACTTT
CDR3aa: CASRPQAVDNSPLHF
d_gene: .
j_gene: TRBJ1-6
abundance: .
v_gene: TRBV12-3/TRBV12-4

CDR3nt: TGTGCCAGCAGCTGGCAGGGGGCCGATCAGCCCCAGCATTTT
CDR3aa: CASSWQGADQPQHF
d_gene: TRBD1
j_gene: TRBJ1-5
abundance: many
v_gene: TRBV7-9

CDR3nt: TGTGCCAGCAGCTTAAATCTGCAGGGGGACATTCAGTACTTC
CDR3aa: CASSLNLQGDIQYF
d_gene: TRBD1
j_gene: TRBJ2-4
abundance: .
v_gene: TRBV7-3

CDR3nt: TGTGCCAGCAGCTTACCGGGGGAACCGGGACGTACAAGGGGTGAGCAGTTCTTC
CDR3aa: CASSLPGEPGRTRGEQFF
d_gene: .
j_gene: TRBJ2-1
abundance: .
v_gene: TRBV7-6

CDR3nt: TGTGCCAGCAGTTACACGGGGACGGGGGAAAACTACGAGCAGTACTTC
CDR3aa: CASSYTGTGENYEQYF
d_gene: .
j_gene: TRBJ2-7
abundance: few
v_gene: TRBV6-5

CDR3nt: TGTGCCAGCAGCCAGGTTGGCGGGGGCTCTACCGGGGAGCTGTTTTTT
CDR3aa: CASSQVGGGSTGELFF
d_gene: .
j_gene: TRBJ2-2
abundance: few
v_gene: TRBV14

CDR3nt: TGCAGCGTGAGGGGGCAAGTTGATCAGCCCCAGCATTTT
CDR3aa: CSVRGQVDQPQHF
d_gene: TRBD1
j_gene: TRBJ1-5
abundance: many
v_gene: TRBV29-1

CDR3nt: TGTGCCAGCAGTTTAAAGGGGGTGTACACCGGGGAGCTGTTTTTT
CDR3aa: CASSLKGVYTGELFF
d_gene: .
j_gene: TRBJ2-2
abundance: many
v_gene: TRBV27

CDR3nt: TGTGCCAGCAGCCAAGAGTCGATAAAAGAGACCCAGTACTTC
CDR3aa: CASSQESIKETQYF
d_gene: .
j_gene: TRBJ2-5
abundance: .
v_gene: TRBV3-1

CDR3nt: TGCAGTGAGGGACATCTTTATGGCTACACCTTC
CDR3aa: CSEGHLYGYTF
d_gene: .
j_gene: TRBJ1-2
abundance: many
v_gene: TRBV20-1

CDR3nt: TGTGCCAGCAGTTACGGGGACAGGGGGGCCAATGAGCAGTTCTTC
CDR3aa: CASSYGDRGANEQFF
d_gene: TRBD1
j_gene: TRBJ2-1
abundance: .
v_gene: TRBV6-6

CDR3nt: TGCAGTGCTGGCGGACATACAAATGGCTACACCTTC
CDR3aa: CSAGGHTNGYTF
d_gene: .
j_gene: TRBJ1-2
abundance: many
v_gene: TRBV20-1

CDR3nt: TGTGCCACTAGGGACGGTTGGGACACTGAAGCTTTATTT
CDR3aa: CATRDGWDTEALF
d_gene: .
j_gene: TRBJ1-1
abundance: few
v_gene: TRBV19

CDR3nt: TGTGCCAGCAGCCCCCGGACAGGGGGATCCGCCCACTATGGCTACACCTTC
CDR3aa: CASSPRTGGSAHYGYTF
d_gene: TRBD1
j_gene: TRBJ1-2
abundance: .
v_gene: TRBV7-8

CDR3nt: TGCGCCAGCAGCCAAGTGCCCGACACAGATACGCAGTATTTT
CDR3aa: CASSQVPDTDTQYF
d_gene: .
j_gene: TRBJ2-3
abundance: few
v_gene: TRBV4-3

CDR3nt: TGCGCCAGCAGCCAGAGGGGGGGCCTACTCTTCTACGAGCAGTACTTC
CDR3aa: CASSQRGGLLFYEQYF
d_gene: .
j_gene: TRBJ2-7
abundance: .
v_gene: TRBV4-1

CDR3nt: TGTGCCAGCAGTTACTCGACCCCGGGGCTCGGCCGATTAGAAGCTAACTATGGCTACACCTTC
CDR3aa: CASSYSTPGLGRLEANYGYTF
d_gene: .
j_gene: TRBJ1-2
abundance: .
v_gene: TRBV6-5

CDR3nt: TGTGCCAGCAGTTTTGGACTAGCGGGGGGTCCAGATACGCAGTATTTT
CDR3aa: CASSFGLAGGPDTQYF
d_gene: TRBD2
j_gene: TRBJ2-3
abundance: few
v_gene: TRBV12-3/TRBV12-4

CDR3nt: TGTGCCACCAGTGATTTGGAGGCAGACCAAGAGACCCAGTACTTC
CDR3aa: CATSDLEADQETQYF
d_gene: .
j_gene: TRBJ2-5
abundance: few
v_gene: TRBV24-1